This record looks at one T cell receptor beta chain sequence and its context. CDR3 length: 18 amino acids. Per germline, CDR1 SNHLY and CDR2 FYNNEI. The trim removed 7 bases at V and 0 bases at J, leaving 13 bases unmatched. These data belong to a study of blood T cell repertoires in COVID-19. For the study at large: Samples representing acute and convalescent COVID-19 were sourced from the United States, Italy and Spain.

Data came from immunoSEQ multiplex PCR; TCRdb stores just in-frame clones and leaves some out. The sample holds 70,000 to 100,000 clones, around nine tenths seen once. The specimen was peripheral blood. The receptor was derived from a woman aged 80 or over with acute or convalescent COVID-19. The genes are TRBV2 and TRBJ2-2, with 8 bases fitting TRBD2. CDR3 in DNA: TGTGCCAGCACCAGAAAGGGAGCGGGGGCGGCGAACACCGGGGAGCTGTTTTTT. The encoded protein is CASTRKGAGAANTGELFF.